This TCR beta chain is drawn from a study of OX40 agonist ivuxolimab in advanced cancers. The germline V gene encodes CDR1 MDHEN and CDR2 SYDVKM. This CDR3 has 12 amino acids. The junction had 10 bases not matched to a gene; V was cut back by 11 bases and J by 6 bases. The table came from immunoSEQ multiplex PCR; TCRdb's copy has only in-frame clones and leaves some out. Of 70,000 or so clones in the sample, 80% to 90% were seen once. The TCR comes from an adult with an advanced solid tumor such as melanoma, head and neck, liver or kidney cancer. This sample comprised CD4+ or CD8+ T cells sorted from blood, obtained in a trial of the OX40 agonist ivuxolimab. This chain links TRBV28 with TRBJ2-7, with 7 nucleotides matching TRBD2. The CDR3 sequence is CACQRWEGEQYF. In DNA, the CDR3 is TGTGCCTGTCAACGGTGGGAGGGCGAGCAGTACTTC.